A single sample is the source of the 21 T cell receptor beta chains below, sequenced in a study of immune evolution from preneoplasia to lung adenocarcinoma. Some clones are missing from TCRdb's copy, which holds only in-frame ones; the method was immunoSEQ multiplex PCR. Of approximately 4,500 clones listed, about four fifths are singletons. Sample: FFPE lung adenocarcinoma in situ tissue. These receptors all stem from a person between 65 and 80 years old with lung adenocarcinoma.

The J gene is TRBJ1-6, the V gene TRBV7-6, with D hard to call. From germline, CDR1 is SGHVS and CDR2 FNYEAQ. V gave up 1 base and J gave up 7 bases, with 11 bases separating them. This CDR3 spans 15 amino acids. The CDR3 DNA sequence: TGTGCCAGCAGCTTAGTCGGGCAGGAGAATTCACCCCTCCACTTT. This encodes CASSLVGQENSPLHF. The full variable domain, in which reference TRBV7-6 and TRBJ1-6 provide the parts outside the CDR3, is GAGVSQSPRYKVTKRGQDVALRCDPISGHVSLYWYRQALGQGPEFLTYFNYEAQQDKSGLPNDRFSAERPEGSISTLTIQRTEQRDSAMYRCASSLVGQENSPLHFGNGTRLTVT.

This rearrangement joins TRBV2 to TRBJ2-7, with a weak D call TRBD1 (5 bases). V lost 6 bases, J lost 7 bases, and 16 bases lay in between. This CDR3 is 13 amino acids long. Germline CDR1 SNHLY, CDR2 FYNNEI. The CDR3 is CASSENRGGEQYF. DNA of the CDR3: TGTGCCAGCAGCGAGAATAGGGGTGGGGAGCAGTACTTC.

CDR3 amino acids: CASSAQGTEGTQYF. CDR3 nucleotides: TGTGCCAGCAGCGCCCAAGGGACAGAGGGGACCCAGTACTTC. J is TRBJ2-5 and V is TRBV9, with 7 bases aligning to TRBD1. This CDR3 is built from 14 residues. Trimming took 3 bases from V and 7 from J; bases not matched to a gene: 9. CDR1 SGDLS and CDR2 YYNGEE come from the germline V gene.

The chain carries TRBV19 and TRBJ2-2, with a possible D match to TRBD2 (6 bases). This CDR3 contains 15 residues. Per germline, CDR1 LNHDA and CDR2 SQIVND (reference sequence). V was clipped by 3 bases and J by 7 bases, with 15 bases between them. The CDR3 nucleotides are TGTGCCAGTAGTATCGCCGGGAGAATGGTCGGGGAGCTGTTTTTT. Protein: CASSIAGRMVGELFF. The whole variable domain, remainder taken from reference TRBV19 and TRBJ2-2, is DGGITQSPKYLFRKEGQNVTLSCEQNLNHDAMYWYRQDPGQGLRLIYYSQIVNDFQKGDIAEGYSVSREKKESFPLTVTSAQKNPTAFYLCASSIAGRMVGELFFGEGSRLTVL.

This chain links TRBV5-1 with TRBJ2-7; the D is unclear. V lost 4 bases and J 4 bases, leaving 15 bases between the germline ends. The CDR3 extends over 14 amino acids. Germline values: CDR1 SGHRS, CDR2 YFSETQ. The CDR3 bases are TGCGCCAGCAGCCCCAAGGGCGGCAGTTACGAGCAGTACTTC. This sequence encodes CASSPKGGSYEQYF.

This clone was seen a handful of times. The rearrangement uses TRBV19 and TRBJ1-5; D is ambiguous. Germline CDR1 and CDR2: LNHDA and SQIVND (reference sequence). The V end was cut by 2 bases, the J end by 7 bases, with 9 bases between. The CDR3 totals 13 residues. CDR3 loop: CASSITGSQPQHF. In nucleotides, the CDR3 is TGTGCCAGTAGTATAACGGGATCCCAGCCCCAGCATTTT.

The chain couples TRBV6-5 to TRBJ1-6; 12 nucleotides align to TRBD1. This CDR3 has 16 residues. Germline V gene sequence: CDR1 MNHEY, CDR2 SVGAGI. J was trimmed by 7 bases and V by 1 base; bases with no gene match: 2. The CDR3 sequence: CASSYWDRGPNSPLHF. The DNA for the CDR3 is TGTGCCAGCAGTTACTGGGACAGGGGGCCCAATTCACCCCTCCACTTT.

The J gene is TRBJ1-6, the V gene TRBV25-1, with D uncertain. CDR1 is MGHDK, CDR2 SYGVNS, per germline. The CDR3 runs to 13 residues. V was trimmed by 8 bases and J by 3 bases, leaving 8 bases between them. DNA for the CDR3: TGTGCCAGCCGGGTCCTCTATAATTCACCCCTCCACTTT. It is translated as CASRVLYNSPLHF.

J is TRBJ2-3 and V is TRBV29-1, with 7 bases aligning to TRBD1. J gave up 0 bases and V 5 bases, and 5 bases lay outside the gene matches. This CDR3 has 14 residues. Germline CDR1 and CDR2: SQVTM and ANQGSEA. In nucleotides, the CDR3 is TGCAGCGTTACAGGGGCCACTAGCACAGATACGCAGTATTTT. It codes for CSVTGATSTDTQYF.

This chain joins TRBV28 and TRBJ2-2; D gene uncertain. V was clipped by 3 bases and J by 2 bases, with 4 bases between them. The CDR3 covers 13 residues. The V gene's germline CDR1 is MDHEN and CDR2 SYDVKM. The CDR3 here is CASSFPNTGELFF. The CDR3 region has the DNA TGTGCCAGCAGTTTTCCTAACACCGGGGAGCTGTTTTTT.

The gene calls are TRBV7-9 and TRBJ1-1; tentatively, D is TRBD1 (5 bases). Trimming took 1 base from V and 5 from J, leaving 14 bases between them. Germline-derived CDR1 and CDR2 are SEHNR and FQNEAQ (reference sequence). The length of the CDR3 is 15 residues. CDR3 sequence reads: CASSLERGARTEAFF. The DNA for the CDR3 is TGTGCCAGCAGCTTAGAAAGAGGGGCGAGGACTGAAGCTTTCTTT.

The J gene is TRBJ2-5, the V gene TRBV7-3, with 8 bases lining up with TRBD1. With 5 bases clipped from V and 1 base from J, the junction kept 3 bases outside the gene matches. The CDR3 is 14 residues long. CDR1 SGHTA and CDR2 FQGTGA come from the germline V gene. The CDR3 reads CASSKDRAQETQYF. CDR3 DNA sequence: TGTGCCAGCAGCAAGGACAGGGCCCAAGAGACCCAGTACTTC.

This chain joins TRBV28 and TRBJ2-1; D call uncertain. V was cut by 2 bases and J by 8 bases, with 13 bases left in between. The germline V gene has CDR1 MDHEN and CDR2 SYDVKM. The CDR3 runs to 14 residues. The CDR3 DNA reads as TGTGCCAGCAGTTTAGTGGGATCAACGTATGAGCAGTTCTTC. The encoded protein is CASSLVGSTYEQFF.

The chain combines TRBV10-2 with TRBJ1-2; 7 bases map to TRBD1. Germline assignment: CDR1 WSHSY and CDR2 SAAADI. V trimming: 5 bases; J trimming: 2 bases; junction bases outside the gene matches: 5. This CDR3 contains 14 residues. The CDR3 coding sequence is TGCGCCAGCAGTCGACAGGGTCGGAACTATGGCTACACCTTC. Encoded protein: CASSRQGRNYGYTF.

The chain links TRBV2 to TRBJ1-6; maybe TRBD1 (5 bases). V was shortened by 6 bases and J by 5 bases, with 8 bases between the two germline ends. The CDR3 sequence is 13 residues long. In germline, CDR1 is SNHLY, CDR2 FYNNEI. The CDR3, as DNA: TGTGCCAGCAGGGGACCGAATAATTCACCCCTCCACTTT. Translated, it gives CASRGPNNSPLHF.

This clone has just one count. The rearrangement links TRBV9 to TRBJ2-3, with D uncertain. From germline, CDR1 is SGDLS and CDR2 YYNGEE. This CDR3 is built from 13 residues. Trimming shortened V by 0 bases and J by 4 bases, and 6 bases separated the two germline ends. The CDR3 here is CASSVEDADTQYF. Written as DNA, the CDR3 is TGTGCCAGCAGCGTAGAGGATGCAGATACGCAGTATTTT.

The rearrangement links TRBV6-6 to TRBJ1-2, with D unclear. CDR3 length: 14 residues. The ends were cut back, 6 bases at V and 2 bases at J, with 13 bases in the middle. CDR1 and CDR2 from the germline V gene are MNHNY and SVGAGI (reference sequence). CDR3: CASSSTPQNYGYTF. For the CDR3, the DNA is TGTGCCAGCAGCTCGACCCCGCAAAACTATGGCTACACCTTC.

V and J are TRBV5-4 and TRBJ1-1; possible D gene TRBD1, 5 bases. Trimming stripped 4 bases from V and 11 bases from J, with 18 bases between. The CDR3 is made up of 13 amino acids. The germline V gene encodes CDR1 SGHNT and CDR2 YYREEE (reference sequence). The CDR3 region has the DNA TGTGCCAGCAGCAATAACGACGGGGAGGGGGCTTTCTTT. It specifies CASSNNDGEGAFF.

The J gene is TRBJ1-3, the V gene TRBV9; a possible D gene is TRBD1 (5 bases). CDR1 and CDR2 from the germline V gene are SGDLS and YYNGEE. Trimming pared 0 bases from V and 2 bases from J, leaving 12 bases between. This CDR3 is 16 amino acids long. The CDR3 loop reads CASSVGPKQAGNTIYF. CDR3 bases: TGTGCCAGCAGCGTAGGTCCGAAACAGGCTGGAAACACCATATATTTT.

The chain's CDR3 is CASSPTGELFF. The CDR3 nucleotides read TGTGCCAGCTCACCCACCGGGGAGCTGTTTTTT. The chain carries TRBV18 and TRBJ2-2, with unresolved D. Germline V gene sequence: CDR1 KGHSH, CDR2 LQKENI. The CDR3 totals 11 residues. V was pared by 3 bases and J by 4 bases, with 0 bases between. Drawing the rest from reference TRBV18 and TRBJ2-2, the complete variable domain is NAGVMQNPRHLVRRRGQEARLRCSPMKGHSHVYWYRQLPEEGLKFMVYLQKENIIDESGMPKERFSAEFPKEGPSILRIQQVVRGDSAAYFCASSPTGELFFGEGSRLTVL.

This chain connects TRBV19 to TRBJ2-5; 7 bases map to TRBD1. The CDR3 length is 15 residues. V lost 1 base to trimming and J lost 2 bases; unmatched junction nucleotides: 4. CDR1 is LNHDA, CDR2 SQIVND, per germline (reference sequence). Here the CDR3 DNA reads TGTGCCAGTAGTATAGGGAAACAGGGGCAAGAGACCCAGTACTTC. Translated, it gives CASSIGKQGQETQYF.